Listed below are T cell receptor beta chains from one sample, sequenced in a study of lymphopenia after photon versus proton radiotherapy. Clones were sequenced by immunoSEQ multiplex PCR, and TCRdb holds only the in-frame ones, with some missing. In the table there are under 35,000 clones, 84% of which are singletons. Sequenced here: peripheral blood, sampled from a patient treated with proton-based radiotherapy. Every receptor here comes from a woman aged 70-85 years with pancreatic cancer. Each CDR3 is given with its conserved first and last residue. D genes are given only for firm matches. A clone size is listed for some rows: how often the clone was seen (once, few, many), or a class if it is expanded.

V gene	J gene	clone size	D gene	CDR3 DNA	CDR3 protein
TRBV9	TRBJ2-3	NA	NA	TGTGCCAGCAGCGTAACGGGGGCGACTAGCACAGATACGCAGTATTTT	CASSVTGATSTDTQYF
TRBV6-5	TRBJ2-3	NA	TRBD2	TGTGCCAGCAGTCGACTAGCGGGAGTAGATACGCAGTATTTT	CASSRLAGVDTQYF
TRBV29-1	TRBJ1-1	once	NA	TGCAGCGTTATCCGACTAGCAGGTAGTGAAGCTTTCTTT	CSVIRLAGSEAFF
TRBV20-1	TRBJ2-7	NA	NA	TGCAGTGCTGGGTCCTACGAGCAGTACTTC	CSAGSYEQYF
TRBV5-1	TRBJ2-1	NA	TRBD2	TGCGCCAGCAGCCGCAAAATCCTAGCGGGAGAGTTATTGGTCAATGAGCAGTTCTTC	CASSRKILAGELLVNEQFF
TRBV27	TRBJ1-5	medium-sized	NA	TGTGCCAGCAGGGCTTTGGGGGCTGGTATAGTTCAGCCCCAGCATTTT	CASRALGAGIVQPQHF
TRBV28	TRBJ2-5	NA	NA	TGTGCCAGCAGTTTAAGGTCAGCTCAGGTCCAAGAGACCCAGTACTTC	CASSLRSAQVQETQYF
TRBV18	TRBJ1-1	NA	TRBD1	TGTGCCAGCAGTTTACAGGGGGCGATGGCTTTCTTT	CASSLQGAMAFF
TRBV28	TRBJ1-5	NA	NA	TGTGCCAGCAGTTCTTATAGCAATCAGCCCCAGCATTTT	CASSSYSNQPQHF
TRBV19	TRBJ1-2	NA	NA	TGTGCCAGTAGCCCCCGGAGCGGAGTGCCCTATGGCTACACCTTC	CASSPRSGVPYGYTF
TRBV19	TRBJ2-2	NA	NA	TGTGCCAGTAGTATAGAGCCTCCAATTACAAACACCGGGGAGCTGTTTTTT	CASSIEPPITNTGELFF
TRBV6-1	TRBJ2-3	NA	TRBD2	TGTGCCGGGGGACTAGCGGGAGGGACAGGGGATACGCAGTATTTT	CAGGLAGGTGDTQYF
TRBV2	TRBJ1-3	NA	NA	TGTGCCAGCAGTGAAACGGGAGGGGCTGGAAACACCATATATTTT	CASSETGGAGNTIYF
TRBV16	TRBJ2-7	NA	NA	TGTGCCAGCAGCCTTTCCGTTTACGAGCAGTACTTC	CASSLSVYEQYF
TRBV14	TRBJ1-6	NA	NA	TGTGCCAGCAGCCAAGTTACGGACACTACTCCCCTCCACTTT	CASSQVTDTTPLHF
TRBV6-1	TRBJ2-5	NA	NA	TGTGCCAGCAGTAGAACAGGGAGGGAGACCCAGTACTTC	CASSRTGRETQYF
TRBV28	TRBJ2-6	NA	NA	TGTGCCAGCAGTTTACGCTCTGGGGCCAACGTCCTGACTTTC	CASSLRSGANVLTF
TRBV18	TRBJ2-1	few	NA	TGTGCCAGCTCACCAAGCGGACCCGCCTACAATGAGCAGTTCTTC	CASSPSGPAYNEQFF
TRBV5-1	TRBJ2-5	NA	NA	TGCGCCAGCAGCCCCGGGAACCGCCCAGAGACCCAGTACTTC	CASSPGNRPETQYF
TRBV9	TRBJ1-3	NA	NA	TGTGCCAGCAGCGCTCAGGCTACCTCTTTTGGAAACACCATATATTTT	CASSAQATSFGNTIYF
TRBV18	TRBJ2-4	NA	NA	TGTGCCAGCTCACCGAGGGGTTTGGAATCCAAAAACATTCAGTACTTC	CASSPRGLESKNIQYF
TRBV9	TRBJ2-2	NA	TRBD2	TGTGCCAGCAGCGGGGGACTAGCAGGAACCGGGGAGCTGTTTTTT	CASSGGLAGTGELFF
TRBV5-1	TRBJ1-4	few	NA	TGCGCCAGCAGCCTTTCGGACGGCGGTAGAGAAAAACTGTTTTTT	CASSLSDGGREKLFF
TRBV6-5	TRBJ2-3	NA	TRBD1	TGTGCCAGCAGTTACGGGGGACAGCCCCGAAGAACGCAGTATTTT	CASSYGGQPRRTQYF
TRBV11-3	TRBJ2-4	NA	NA	TGTGCCAGCAGCGCGGGACTGCTCCTAGCCAAAAACATTCAGTACTTC	CASSAGLLLAKNIQYF
TRBV5-8	TRBJ2-7	NA	NA	TGTGCCAGCAGCTTGTCAGGGGTCGGTGAGCAGTACTTC	CASSLSGVGEQYF
TRBV6-6	TRBJ1-2	NA	TRBD1	TGTGCCAGCAGACGACAGGGAGAGGGAGCTAACTATGGCTACACCTTC	CASRRQGEGANYGYTF
TRBV28	TRBJ2-3	few	TRBD1	TGTGCCAGCAGCCCCTGGGCAGGGGGCTTGGCTGGCACAGATACGCAGTATTTT	CASSPWAGGLAGTDTQYF
TRBV21-1	TRBJ1-5	NA	NA	TGTGCCAGCAGCAAAGAACATTATAGCAATCAGCCCCAGCATTTT	CASSKEHYSNQPQHF
TRBV9	TRBJ2-2	NA	NA	TGTGCCAGCAGCTCCACTAGCACCGGGGAGCTGTTTTTT	CASSSTSTGELFF
TRBV6-6	TRBJ2-6	few	TRBD2	TGTGCCAGCAGTTGGGCGGGAGCGGGAGATCCCCTAGTCCTGACTTTC	CASSWAGAGDPLVLTF
TRBV11-1	TRBJ1-1	once	NA	TGTGCCAGCAGCAACAACAATCCCGGGGAAGCTTTCTTT	CASSNNNPGEAFF
TRBV7-3	TRBJ2-1	NA	NA	TGTGCCAGCAGCTTTGAGGGCGGAGATGAGCAGTTCTTC	CASSFEGGDEQFF
TRBV28	TRBJ1-2	few	NA	TGTGCCAGCAGCCTAAACTCCGGACAGCGCTACACCTTC	CASSLNSGQRYTF
TRBV7-2	TRBJ1-1	NA	TRBD1	TGTGCCAGCAGCCCGGGACAGGGCCACACTGAAGCTTTCTTT	CASSPGQGHTEAFF
TRBV28	TRBJ2-5	NA	NA	TGTGCCAGCCAGGCTAGCGCCCGAGAGACCCAGTACTTC	CASQASARETQYF
TRBV7-9	TRBJ1-1	NA	NA	TGTGCCAGCAGCATAACAACGCAAACAGGGGAAGCTTTCTTT	CASSITTQTGEAFF
TRBV7-9	TRBJ2-7	NA	NA	TGTGCCAGCAGCTCAGGGGCTGGGTACGAGCAGTACTTC	CASSSGAGYEQYF
TRBV5-1	TRBJ2-7	NA	TRBD1	TGCGCCAGCAGCATGGGACAGGTCGCCTCCTACGAGCAGTACTTC	CASSMGQVASYEQYF
TRBV19	TRBJ2-5	NA	NA	TGTGCCAGTAGTATAGGGGGCCAGGGTCAAGAGACCCAGTACTTC	CASSIGGQGQETQYF
TRBV11-2	TRBJ1-2	NA	NA	TGTGCCAGCAGCTTAGATGACGGGGGAGGCTACACCTTC	CASSLDDGGGYTF
TRBV10-3	TRBJ2-1	NA	TRBD2	TGTGCCATCAGGCCTGAACTACCGGGACTAGCGGGAGGGAATGAGCAGTTCTTC	CAIRPELPGLAGGNEQFF
TRBV7-2	TRBJ2-3	NA	TRBD2	TGTGCCAGCAGCTTTAAGTTAGCGGGAAGGGCAGATACGCAGTATTTT	CASSFKLAGRADTQYF
TRBV7-9	TRBJ1-4	NA	NA	TGTGCCAGCAGCTTATTTTCCGCAACTAATGAAAAACTGTTTTTT	CASSLFSATNEKLFF
TRBV4-3	TRBJ2-1	NA	TRBD2	TGCGCCAGCAGCCCCTCGGCCCGGAGCGGGAGTGGCAATGAGCAGTTCTTC	CASSPSARSGSGNEQFF
TRBV9	TRBJ1-1	NA	NA	TGTGCCAGCAGCGTAGACGGGGACACTGAAGCTTTCTTT	CASSVDGDTEAFF
TRBV5-6	TRBJ1-2	NA	NA	TGTGCCAGCAGCTTGGTGGCCCGACCGGGAGGCTACACCTTC	CASSLVARPGGYTF
TRBV27	TRBJ2-1	NA	NA	TGTGCCAGCAGTTTATTAGGGGCCGCTGGTTTACTTCGTGAGCAGTTCTTC	CASSLLGAAGLLREQFF
TRBV5-8	TRBJ1-5	NA	TRBD1	TGTGCCAGCAGCCGAGACAGGGCCGGCCAGCCCCAGCATTTT	CASSRDRAGQPQHF